Described below is a single TCR beta chain sequence and its context. The data belong to a study of shared clonotypes between healthy human individuals. Positively selected for CCR7, the CD45RO-negative cells used as naive CD8 cells excluded terminally differentiated effector memory CD45RA+ cells. The germline V gene encodes CDR1 LGHNA and CDR2 YSLEER. The J segment lost 1 base and the V segment lost 6 bases, leaving 15 bases of the junction unmatched. This CDR3 has 18 residues. Clones were sequenced by immunoSEQ multiplex PCR, and TCRdb holds only the in-frame ones, with some missing. The sample yields about 2 million clones, about 94% seen once.

The V call is TRBV4-3, the J call TRBJ2-5; TRBD2 matches 9 bases. Sequenced material: naive CD8+ T cells sorted from blood. This TCR derives from a man aged 18 to 35 in good health. CDR3 loop: CASSLAVAGEGAQETQYF. Here the CDR3 DNA reads TGCGCCAGCAGTTTAGCCGTAGCGGGAGAAGGGGCCCAAGAGACCCAGTACTTC.